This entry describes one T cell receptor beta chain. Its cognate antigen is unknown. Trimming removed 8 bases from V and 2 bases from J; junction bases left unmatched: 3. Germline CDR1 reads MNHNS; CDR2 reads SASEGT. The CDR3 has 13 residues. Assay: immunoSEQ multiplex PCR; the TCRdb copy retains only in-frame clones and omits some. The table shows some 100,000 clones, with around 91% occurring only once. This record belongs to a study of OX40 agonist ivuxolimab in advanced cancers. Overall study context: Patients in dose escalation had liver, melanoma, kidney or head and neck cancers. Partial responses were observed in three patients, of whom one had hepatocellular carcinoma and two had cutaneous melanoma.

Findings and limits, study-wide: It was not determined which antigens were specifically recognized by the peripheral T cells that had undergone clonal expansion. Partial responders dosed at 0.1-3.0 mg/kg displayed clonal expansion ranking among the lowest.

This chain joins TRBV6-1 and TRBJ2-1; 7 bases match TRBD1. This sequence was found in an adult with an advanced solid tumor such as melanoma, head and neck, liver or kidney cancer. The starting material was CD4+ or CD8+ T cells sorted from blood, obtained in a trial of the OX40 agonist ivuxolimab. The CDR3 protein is CASGTEAYNEQFF. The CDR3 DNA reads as TGTGCCAGCGGGACAGAGGCCTACAATGAGCAGTTCTTC.